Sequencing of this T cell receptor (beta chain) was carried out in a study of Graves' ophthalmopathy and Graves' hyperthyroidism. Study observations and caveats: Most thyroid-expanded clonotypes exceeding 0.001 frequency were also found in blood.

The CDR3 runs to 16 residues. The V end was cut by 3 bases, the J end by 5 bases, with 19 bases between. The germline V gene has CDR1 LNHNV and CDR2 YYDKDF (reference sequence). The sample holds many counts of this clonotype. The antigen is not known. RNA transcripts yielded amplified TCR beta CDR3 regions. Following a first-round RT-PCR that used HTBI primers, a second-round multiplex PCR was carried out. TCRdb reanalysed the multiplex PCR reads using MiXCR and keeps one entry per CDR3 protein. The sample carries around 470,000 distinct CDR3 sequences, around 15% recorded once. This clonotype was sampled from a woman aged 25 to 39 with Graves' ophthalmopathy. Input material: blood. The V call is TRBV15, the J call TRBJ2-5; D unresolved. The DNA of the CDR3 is TGTGCCACCAGCAGTCCTCGGGCGTCTTCGCGGGAGACCCAGTACTTC. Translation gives CATSSPRASSRETQYF.